Described below is a single T cell receptor (beta chain) sequence and its context. Its specificity is not known. This sample stems from a study of shared clonotypes between healthy human individuals. Study findings and constraints: Large depth notwithstanding, sorted-subset sequencing proved incomplete by rarefaction.

Sorted-subset replicate PCR reactions were performed with around 200 ng DNA, corresponding to tens of thousands of T cell genomes. Sequencing used immunoSEQ multiplex PCR; TCRdb keeps in-frame clones, though not all of them. The sample records under 2.5 million clones, 92% being singletons. V gave up 0 bases and J gave up 0 bases, with 7 bases separating them. Germline-derived CDR1 and CDR2 are SGHRS and YFSETQ. This CDR3 has 14 amino acids. The sample consisted of naive CD4+ T cells from PBMCs. The subset denotes: CD45RA+ positively selected. This receptor was identified in a man between 18 and 29 years old in good health. Some clones in this sample may be carry-over from other donors' samples. This sequence joins TRBV5-1 and TRBJ2-7; D is possibly TRBD1 or TRBD2 (5 bases each). CDR3 coding DNA: TGCGCCAGCAGCTTGGCGGGGCACTCCTACGAGCAGTACTTC. Amino acids: CASSLAGHSYEQYF.